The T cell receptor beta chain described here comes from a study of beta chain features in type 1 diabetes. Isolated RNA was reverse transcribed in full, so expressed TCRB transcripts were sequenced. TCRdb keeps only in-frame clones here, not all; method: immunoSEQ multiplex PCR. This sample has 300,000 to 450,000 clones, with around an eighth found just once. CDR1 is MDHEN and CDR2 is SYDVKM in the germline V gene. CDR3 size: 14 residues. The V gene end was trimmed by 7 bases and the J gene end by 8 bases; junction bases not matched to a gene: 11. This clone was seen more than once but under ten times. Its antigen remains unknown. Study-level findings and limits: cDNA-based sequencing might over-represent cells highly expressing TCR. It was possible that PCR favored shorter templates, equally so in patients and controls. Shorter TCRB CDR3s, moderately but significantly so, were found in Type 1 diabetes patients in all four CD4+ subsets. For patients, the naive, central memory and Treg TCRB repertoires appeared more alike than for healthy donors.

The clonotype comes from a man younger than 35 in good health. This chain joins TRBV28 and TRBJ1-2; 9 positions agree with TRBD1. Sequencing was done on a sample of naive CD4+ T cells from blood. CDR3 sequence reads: CASITGQGVRGYTF. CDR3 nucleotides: TGTGCCAGCATCACGGGACAGGGAGTGAGAGGCTACACCTTC.